The table lists the clone carrying this T cell receptor (beta chain) with a count of one. The repertoire was sequenced with immunoSEQ multiplex PCR; TCRdb's copy has only in-frame clones and lacks some. This table holds about 40,000 clones, around nine tenths found once. This sample is part of a study of control samples from healthy donors and cancer patients. Germline V gives CDR1 DFQATT, CDR2 SNEGSKA (reference sequence). Trimming shortened V by 3 bases and J by 3 bases, and 3 bases separated the two germline ends. The CDR3 runs to 11 residues. The receptor comes from a woman in her 50s in good health. The specimen was blood. The gene calls are TRBV20-1 and TRBJ1-5; D call uncertain. In DNA form, the CDR3 reads TGCAGTGCTAGCATCAATCAGCCCCAGCATTTT. It encodes CSASINQPQHF.